In this sample, the clone carrying this T cell receptor beta chain turned up many times. What it recognizes is unknown. Molecular-barcoded quantitative 5'-RACE produced these TCR beta libraries. MiXCR, applied by TCRdb to the 5' RACE reads, yields one record per CDR3 protein. Here the sample spans hundreds of thousands of distinct CDR3 sequences, roughly 13% being singletons. V dropped 3 bases and J dropped 6 bases, with 6 bases sitting between them. The length of the CDR3 is 11 residues. This entry comes from a study of CD8 T cells in ankylosing spondylitis. Overall study results and limits: Researchers report that disease-linked clones proved CD8+ and relatively rare in peripheral blood. Ankylosing spondylitis blood appeared to carry a characteristic TCR beta motif of 7 or 8 highly homologous variants. From matched ankylosing spondylitis synovial fluid, disease-linked clones were reportedly recovered at significantly enriched levels.

The J gene is TRBJ2-7, the V gene TRBV12-3 or TRBV12-4, with D unclear. The sample consisted of blood, either unsorted or a sorted T cell fraction (not recorded which). The receptor was derived from a male donor with ankylosing spondylitis. The CDR3 nucleotides read TGTGCCAGCAGTTTCTCGATCGAGCAGTACTTC. Its protein is CASSFSIEQYF.